The clone carrying this T cell receptor beta chain was seen repeatedly, ten times or more. Time point defined: before trial treatment. All eligible patients presented with advanced solid tumors that contained no tumor-infiltrating lymphocytes. First-strand cDNA relied on TRAV- and TRBV-specific primers spanning alpha and beta chains. A constant-region primer paired with the V-primer adapter amplified TCRs over about 19 PCR cycles. The mRNA which had been isolated was amplified by in vitro transcription. One entry per CDR3 protein results from TCRdb running MiXCR on the reads. The sample records 30,000 to 50,000 distinct CDR3 sequences, 30% to 35% being singletons. This entry comes from a study of low-dose radiotherapy and immunotherapy resistance in tumors. For the study at large: Fractions of 0.5 Gy went to Cohort 1 every 2 weeks, totaling 6.5 Gy. Given every two weeks, intravenous cyclophosphamide 200 mg/m2 preceded radiation and immunotherapy by one day.

The CDR3 extends over 16 amino acids. Germline V gene lookup returns CDR1 LGHDT and CDR2 YNNKEL (reference sequence). Trimming cost V 4 bases and J 4 bases; bases outside gene matches: 7. The clonotype comes from a male donor with gallbladder cancer. This rearrangement joins TRBV3-1 to TRBJ2-3; TRBD2 matches 11 bases. The sample in question was PBMCs, obtained before treatment. DNA of the CDR3: TGTGCCAGCAGCCCCCTCACTAGCGGGAGCCCAGATACGCAGTATTTT. Protein sequence: CASSPLTSGSPDTQYF.